Following are 26 T cell receptor beta chains from one sample sequenced in a study of post-analysis software for immune sequencing data. The authors incorporated unique molecular identifiers into the TCR beta cDNA libraries. TCRdb fed the PCR reads into MiXCR, producing one record per CDR3 protein. The table records roughly 410,000 distinct CDR3 sequences, around a third of them present only once. Overall study findings and caveats: Five TRBV segments occurring more often in patients than controls included TRBV5-6, TRBV5-1 and TRBV20-1.

These TCRs' antigens remain unknown. The specimen sequenced was blood. The receptors come from a girl between 5 and 17 years old with multiple sclerosis.

This rearrangement joins TRBV4-1 to TRBJ2-4, with TRBD1 identical over 7 bases. CDR1 and CDR2 from the germline V gene are MGHRA and YSYEKL. The CDR3 runs to 18 residues. V shed 1 base, J shed 7 bases, and the junction held 16 bases outside the gene matches. The CDR3 nucleotides are TGCGCCAGCAGCCAAGTCCACGCGAGACAGGGTTACGGGAACATTCAGTACTTC. It codes for CASSQVHARQGYGNIQYF.

The sample holds many counts of this clonotype. The chain is built from TRBV6-5 and TRBJ2-7; D assignment may be TRBD1 or TRBD2 (5 bases each). Germline V gene lookup returns CDR1 MNHEY and CDR2 SVGAGI. Trimming stripped 3 bases from V and 5 bases from J, with 11 bases between. The CDR3 covers 13 residues. In DNA, the CDR3 is TGTGCCAGCAGTTATACTAGGGGTAACGAGCAGTACTTC. As protein: CASSYTRGNEQYF.

The genes are TRBV11-3 and TRBJ2-3, with D possibly being TRBD2 (6 bases). The germline V gene has CDR1 SGHNT and CDR2 YENEEA. V lost 3 bases and J 1 base, leaving 14 bases between the germline ends. The CDR3 length is 16 residues. In nucleotides, the CDR3 is TGTGCCAGCAGCTTCGGTCTGCGGGGACGCACAGATACGCAGTATTTT. It yields the protein CASSFGLRGRTDTQYF.

About this clonotype itself: One junction end does not reproduce the germline sequence, and a read error may be involved. The chain recombines TRBV10-2 with TRBJ1-1; weak D call: TRBD1 (5 bases). This CDR3 is built from 12 residues. CDR1 is WSHSY, CDR2 SAAADI, per germline. CDR3 in amino acids: CASSESDSEAFF. The CDR3 nucleotides read TGTGCCAGCAGTGAGTCAGACAGTGAAGCTTTCTTT.

This rearrangement joins TRBV29-1 to TRBJ1-1; D perhaps matches TRBD1 (5 bases). The germline V and J ends were trimmed by 6 bases and 4 bases, with 18 bases remaining between them. Germline CDR1 SQVTM, CDR2 ANQGSEA. CDR3 length: 14 amino acids. This CDR3 is CSVRRDGPCTEAFF. In nucleotides, the CDR3 is TGCAGCGTCCGGCGGGACGGCCCCTGCACTGAAGCTTTCTTT.

The chain couples TRBV7-9 to TRBJ2-7; tentative D call: TRBD1 (5 bases). Trimming took 2 bases from V and 3 from J, leaving 11 bases between them. This CDR3 comprises 14 residues. CDR1 is SEHNR, CDR2 FQNEAQ, per germline (reference sequence). CDR3 residues: CASSLWSDSYEQYF. In DNA, the CDR3 is TGTGCCAGCAGCTTATGGAGCGACAGCTACGAGCAGTACTTC.

This clonotype was detected a few times. CDR3 sequence: CATSRASASEQYF. CDR3 DNA sequence: TGTGCCACCAGCAGAGCAAGCGCAAGCGAGCAGTACTTC. J is TRBJ2-7 and V is TRBV15; D is uncertain. This CDR3 is built from 13 residues. Deletions cut 1 base from V and 6 bases from J, with 10 bases between. Germline V gives CDR1 LNHNV, CDR2 YYDKDF (reference sequence).

This rearrangement joins TRBV7-9 to TRBJ2-4; 9 bases line up with TRBD1. The end of the DNA is better explained by TRBJ2-7, so the J call may be wrong. CDR1 is SEHNR, CDR2 FQNEAQ, per germline (reference sequence). The CDR3 extends over 15 amino acids. As DNA, the CDR3 is TGTGCCAGCAGCTTATCGGGACAGGGATTCGACGAGCAGTACTTC. Its protein product is CASSLSGQGFDEQYF.

The chain employs TRBV29-1 and TRBJ2-3, with a weak D call TRBD2 (5 bases). The CDR3 totals 13 residues. Looked up from germline, CDR1 is SQVTM and CDR2 is ANQGSEA. Trimming pared 5 bases from V and 0 bases from J, leaving 9 bases between. This CDR3 is CSVRTGSTDTQYF. The CDR3 DNA sequence: TGCAGCGTTCGGACGGGAAGCACAGATACGCAGTATTTT.

The chain combines TRBV6-5 with TRBJ1-1; possible D gene TRBD1, 5 bases. The CDR3 spans 16 residues. Germline CDR1 and CDR2: MNHEY and SVGAGI. V was cut by 5 bases and J by 0 bases, with 16 bases left in between. The CDR3 DNA is TGTGCCAGCAGTCTTACCGGGACGCCCTTGAACACTGAAGCTTTCTTT. It codes for CASSLTGTPLNTEAFF.

The chain has TRBV5-1 and TRBJ2-1; D uncertain. The CDR3 loop spans 14 amino acids. Germline lookup yields CDR1 SGHRS and CDR2 YFSETQ. Trimming took off 0 bases at V and 9 bases at J, with 13 bases between the two ends. CDR3 protein: CASSLGPSRLEQFF. The DNA of the CDR3 is TGCGCCAGCAGCTTGGGACCCTCGAGACTTGAGCAGTTCTTC.

This chain joins TRBV5-6 and TRBJ2-7, with TRBD2 matching 12 bases. From germline, CDR1 is SGHDT and CDR2 YYEEEE. V was clipped by 4 bases and J by 6 bases; unmatched bases: 8. This CDR3 comprises 15 residues. Written as DNA, the CDR3 is TGTGCCAGCAGCCTAATGACTAGCGGGGGTTCCGAGCAGTACTTC. Its protein is CASSLMTSGGSEQYF.

A few counts support this clonotype. The chain recombines TRBV20-1 with TRBJ1-1; D possibly corresponds to TRBD1 (6 bases). Germline V gene data show CDR1 as DFQATT and CDR2 as SNEGSKA (reference sequence). The CDR3 covers 14 residues. V shed 2 bases and J shed 11 bases, with 21 bases lying between them. CDR3 bases: TGCAGTGCTAGACCATATGACAGGTTCACCGATGCTTTCTTT. Translation gives CSARPYDRFTDAFF.

The chain employs TRBV5-1 and TRBJ2-7, with D hard to call. This CDR3 has 14 residues. V was pared by 0 bases and J by 1 base, with 8 bases between. From germline, CDR1 is SGHRS and CDR2 YFSETQ. The CDR3 spells CASSLGIQSYEQYF. The CDR3 region has the DNA TGCGCCAGCAGCTTGGGTATCCAGTCCTACGAGCAGTACTTC. Based on the CDR3 plus reference TRBV5-1 and TRBJ2-7, the full variable domain is KAGVTQTPRYLIKTRGQQVTLSCSPISGHRSVSWYQQTPGQGLQFLFEYFSETQRNKGNFPGRFSGRQFSNSRSEMNVSTLELGDSALYLCASSLGIQSYEQYFGPGTRLTVT.

This chain connects TRBV7-9 to TRBJ2-5; the D gene is possibly TRBD2 (5 bases). This CDR3 contains 14 residues. CDR1 is SEHNR, CDR2 FQNEAQ, per germline (reference sequence). Trimming removed 5 bases at V and 1 base at J, with 11 bases between. The CDR3 loop is CASSPVRAQETQYF. The CDR3 nucleotides read TGTGCCAGCAGCCCGGTGAGGGCCCAAGAGACCCAGTACTTC. Looking up the rest from reference TRBV7-9 and TRBJ2-5 gives the full variable domain: DTGVSQNPRHKITKRGQNVTFRCDPISEHNRLYWYRQTLGQGPEFLTYFQNEAQLEKSRLLSDRFSAERPKGSFSTLEIQRTEQGDSAMYLCASSPVRAQETQYFGPGTRLLVL.

J is TRBJ1-2 and V is TRBV27, with D possibly matching TRBD1 (6 bases). V lost 3 bases, J lost 4 bases, and 9 bases lay in between. Germline V gene data show CDR1 as MNHEY and CDR2 as SMNVEV (reference sequence). The CDR3 extends over 13 amino acids. The DNA for the CDR3 is TGTGCCAGCAGTTTCGGGACAAGCTATGGCTACACCTTC. It encodes CASSFGTSYGYTF.

Worth noting for this clonotype: At one end, the junction sequence differs from germline, possibly due to a read error. The chain has TRBV6-1 and TRBJ2-7; 7 bases line up with TRBD1. CDR1 is MNHNS and CDR2 is SASEGT in the germline V gene. The CDR3 runs to 17 residues. CDR3 loop: CTSSQSPGRGFSYEQYF. DNA for the CDR3: TGTACCAGCAGCCAATCCCCGGGCAGGGGGTTCTCCTACGAGCAGTACTTC.

This clonotype was observed a handful of times. The chain is built from TRBV11-2 and TRBJ2-3, with 7 nucleotides matching TRBD2. This CDR3 has 17 residues. Germline lookup yields CDR1 SGHAT and CDR2 FQNNGV. V shed 0 bases, J shed 3 bases, and the junction held 9 bases outside the gene matches. The CDR3 nucleotides are TGTGCCAGCAGCTTAGATCCCCGGGGGGTAAGGACAGATACGCAGTATTTT. Translated, it gives CASSLDPRGVRTDTQYF.

This chain links TRBV3-1 with TRBJ2-1; no firm D call. CDR1 is LGHDT and CDR2 is YNNKEL in the germline V gene (reference sequence). The CDR3 extends over 13 amino acids. V was clipped by 1 base and J by 1 base, with 2 bases between them. CDR3 loop: CASSQVSYNEQFF. The CDR3, as DNA: TGTGCCAGCAGCCAAGTATCCTACAATGAGCAGTTCTTC.

The rearrangement joins TRBV6-5 to TRBJ1-6; D unresolved. Trimming removed 4 bases from V and 0 bases from J, with 13 bases in between. The V gene's germline CDR1 is MNHEY and CDR2 SVGAGI. The CDR3 is 17 residues long. The CDR3 DNA follows: TGTGCCAGCAGTTCCTCACTGGCCCTCTCCTATAATTCACCCCTCCACTTT. Translated, it gives CASSSSLALSYNSPLHF.

This clonotype was counted many times. V is TRBV4-1 and J is TRBJ2-5; D gene unclear. This CDR3 has 13 residues. In germline, CDR1 is MGHRA, CDR2 YSYEKL. The V end was cut by 4 bases, the J end by 0 bases, with 6 bases between. The CDR3 region is CASSPDNQETQYF. CDR3 nucleotide sequence: TGCGCCAGCAGCCCAGACAACCAAGAGACCCAGTACTTC.

This chain uses TRBV11-2 with TRBJ2-3; D is possibly TRBD1 or TRBD2 (5 bases each). V was trimmed by 1 base and J by 3 bases, leaving 14 bases between them. The CDR3 spans 16 residues. Per germline, CDR1 SGHAT and CDR2 FQNNGV. The CDR3 nucleotides read TGTGCCAGCAGCTTAGGGGGGAGTATATCTACAGATACGCAGTATTTT. It is translated as CASSLGGSISTDTQYF.

CDR3 residues: CSAYGGGDEQFF. DNA for the CDR3: TGCAGCGCATATGGGGGGGGTGATGAGCAGTTCTTC. This chain joins TRBV29-1 and TRBJ2-1, with 7 bases aligning to TRBD2. The germline V gene encodes CDR1 SQVTM and CDR2 ANQGSEA. CDR3 length: 12 residues. J gave up 8 bases and V 7 bases, and 8 bases lay outside the gene matches.

This clonotype showed up just a few times. This chain connects TRBV5-1 to TRBJ2-3, with TRBD2 matching 11 bases. Germline lookup yields CDR1 SGHRS and CDR2 YFSETQ. The CDR3 covers 15 residues. Trimming took 7 bases from V and 5 from J; bases not matched to a gene: 9. The CDR3 region is CASGRLAGPGDTQYF. CDR3 nucleotide sequence: TGCGCCAGCGGGCGACTAGCGGGGCCAGGAGATACGCAGTATTTT.

This clonotype appeared a few times. The CDR3 DNA sequence: TGTGCCAGCAGTTTCGTACAGGGTGATGGCTACACCTTC. Translation gives CASSFVQGDGYTF. V is TRBV12-3 or TRBV12-4 and J is TRBJ1-2; D perhaps matches TRBD1 (6 bases). The length of the CDR3 is 13 residues. V gave up 3 bases and J gave up 6 bases, with 11 bases separating them.

This clonotype was found a few times. The chain carries TRBV6-5 and TRBJ1-2; a possible D gene is TRBD1 (5 bases). Germline CDR1 is MNHEY and CDR2 is SVGAGI. Trimming removed 6 bases at V and 4 bases at J, with 18 bases between. There are 15 residues in the CDR3. As DNA, the CDR3 is TGTGCCAGCAGAACTGGAGGAGGGGAGGTCTATGGCTACACCTTC. It yields the protein CASRTGGGEVYGYTF.